This record concerns one T cell receptor beta chain sequence. The sample is drawn from a study of blood T cell repertoires in COVID-19. Study summary: The samples span acute and convalescent COVID-19 from the United States, Italy and Spain. T cells, B-cell-depleted T cells, or PBMCs supplied cDNA or gDNA.

The germline gives CDR1 SGHRS, CDR2 YFSETQ. The CDR3 covers 14 residues. Trimming took 0 bases from V and 2 from J, leaving 6 bases between them. Original analysis: Reference gene primer amplification yielded estimated nucleated cell counts. Clones were sequenced by immunoSEQ multiplex PCR, and TCRdb holds only the in-frame ones, with some missing. V and J calls and clone size are copied from that table; D and trimming were computed from the DNA. The table includes 37,000 or so clones, 70% to 90% detected once. The sequencing sample was made of peripheral blood. The chain recombines TRBV5-1 with TRBJ1-5, with unresolved D. The TCR was taken from a human donor in a cohort sampled during active COVID-19. CDR3: CASSLDGGNQPQHF. CDR3 DNA sequence: TGCGCCAGCAGCTTGGACGGAGGCAATCAGCCCCAGCATTTT.